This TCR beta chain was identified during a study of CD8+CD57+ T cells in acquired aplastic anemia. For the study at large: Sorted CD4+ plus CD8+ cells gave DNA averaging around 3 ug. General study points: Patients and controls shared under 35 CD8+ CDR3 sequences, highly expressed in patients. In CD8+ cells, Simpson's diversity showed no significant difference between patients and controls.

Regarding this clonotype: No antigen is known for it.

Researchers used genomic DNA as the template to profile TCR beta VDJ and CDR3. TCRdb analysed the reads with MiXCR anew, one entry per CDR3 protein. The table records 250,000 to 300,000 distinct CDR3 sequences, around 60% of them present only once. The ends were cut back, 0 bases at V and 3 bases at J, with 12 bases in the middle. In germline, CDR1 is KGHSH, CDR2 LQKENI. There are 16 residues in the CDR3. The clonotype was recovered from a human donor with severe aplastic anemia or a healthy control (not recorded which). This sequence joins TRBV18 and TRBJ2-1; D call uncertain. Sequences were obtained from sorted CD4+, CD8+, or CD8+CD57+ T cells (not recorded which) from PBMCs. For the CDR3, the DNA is TGTGCCAGCTCACCACCGTCCAGAAAAGACTACAATGAGCAGTTCTTC. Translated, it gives CASSPPSRKDYNEQFF.